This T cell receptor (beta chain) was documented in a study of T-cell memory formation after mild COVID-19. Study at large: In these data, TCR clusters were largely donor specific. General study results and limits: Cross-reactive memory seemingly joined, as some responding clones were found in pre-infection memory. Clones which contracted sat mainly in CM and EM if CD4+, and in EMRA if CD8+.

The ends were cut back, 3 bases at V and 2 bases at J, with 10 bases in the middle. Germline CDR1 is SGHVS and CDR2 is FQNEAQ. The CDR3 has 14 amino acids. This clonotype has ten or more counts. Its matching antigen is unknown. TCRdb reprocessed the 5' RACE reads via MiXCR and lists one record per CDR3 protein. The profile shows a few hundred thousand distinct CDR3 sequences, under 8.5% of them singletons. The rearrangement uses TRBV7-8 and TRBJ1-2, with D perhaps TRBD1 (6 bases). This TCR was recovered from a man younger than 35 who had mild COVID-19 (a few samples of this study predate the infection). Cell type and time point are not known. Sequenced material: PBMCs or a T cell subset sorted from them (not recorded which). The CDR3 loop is CASSLLGGNYGYTF. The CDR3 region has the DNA TGTGCCAGCAGCTTGTTGGGGGGCAACTATGGCTACACCTTC.